This TCR beta chain derives from a study of blood T cell repertoires in COVID-19. Study-wide background: Samples of COVID-19 (acute and convalescent) were obtained from the United States, Italy and Spain. From T cells, B-cell-depleted T cells, or PBMCs came the material, which was cDNA or gDNA.

Trimming removed 3 bases from V and 3 bases from J, with 18 bases in between. The CDR3 contains 17 residues. Germline CDR1 SGDLS, CDR2 YYNGEE. In the original processing: Amplification with reference gene primers provided the estimates of nucleated cell counts. TCRdb's table, derived via immunoSEQ multiplex PCR, lists solely in-frame clones and lacks some. V and J calls plus clone size are reproduced from that table; the DNA served to infer D and trimming. The sample holds 24,000 or so clones, roughly 80% seen once. V is TRBV9 and J is TRBJ2-2; perhaps TRBD1 as D (5 bases). This receptor was obtained from a woman of 80 years or more with acute or convalescent COVID-19. The sequenced material came from peripheral blood. The CDR3 DNA reads as TGTGCCAGCAGCGGACATCAAGACAGCGATTACACCGGGGAGCTGTTTTTT. Amino acid sequence: CASSGHQDSDYTGELFF.